One and the same sample provided the 31 T cell receptor beta chains below, sequenced in a study of blood T cell repertoires in COVID-19. TCRdb's copy holds only in-frame clones and misses some; the assay was immunoSEQ multiplex PCR. This sample carries hundreds of thousands of clones, just under 85% of them seen once, and the ten largest clones take around 4%. The sequencing input was peripheral blood. The receptor set was obtained from a woman aged 50 to 60 with active or convalescent COVID-19.

V usage is TRBV29-1 and J usage is TRBJ1-3; D perhaps matches TRBD1 (6 bases). The CDR3 extends over 17 amino acids. Germline loops: CDR1 SQVTM, CDR2 ANQGSEA. V was cut by 0 bases and J by 4 bases, with 19 bases left in between. The CDR3 bases are TGCAGCGTTGAAGAATTCCGCGGGGGGCTATCGGGAAACACCATATATTTT. Its protein is CSVEEFRGGLSGNTIYF.

The chain carries TRBV7-9 and TRBJ2-3, with D possibly TRBD1 on 6 matching bases. Germline-derived CDR1 and CDR2 are SEHNR and FQNEAQ (reference sequence). V lost 5 bases, J lost 0 bases, and 15 bases lay in between. The CDR3 loop spans 16 amino acids. In DNA form, the CDR3 reads TGTGCCAGCAGCCTTGACCCAAGGGGGAGCACAGATACGCAGTATTTT. This codes for CASSLDPRGSTDTQYF.

The V and J genes are TRBV6-2 or TRBV6-3 and TRBJ1-2; TRBD1 aligns across 8 bases. CDR1 MNHEY and CDR2 SVGEGT come from the germline V gene. There are 15 residues in the CDR3. V dropped 2 bases and J dropped 6; count of bases not matched to a gene: 8. The CDR3 region has the DNA TGTGCCAGCAGTTACCCTGACAGGGGATACGATGGCTACACCTTC. This translates into CASSYPDRGYDGYTF.

This sequence joins TRBV2 and TRBJ1-6; no firm D call. The CDR3 has 15 amino acids. V lost 1 base and J lost 6, with 10 bases in between. Germline V CDR1 and CDR2: SNHLY, FYNNEI. DNA of the CDR3: TGTGCCAGCAGTGAAGAGGGAGTCCCTAATTCACCCCTCCACTTT. Translating gives CASSEEGVPNSPLHF.

This chain joins TRBV5-6 and TRBJ2-7, with D unresolved. With 5 bases removed from V and 3 bases from J, the gap between germline ends came to 21 bases. The V gene's germline CDR1 is SGHDT and CDR2 YYEEEE. This CDR3 has 16 amino acids. CDR3 protein: CASSPPDLARRYEQYF. The CDR3 region has the DNA TGTGCCAGCAGTCCCCCCGACTTGGCGCGCCGCTACGAGCAGTACTTC.

The chain couples TRBV28 to TRBJ1-4; 8 bases line up with TRBD1. This CDR3 has 13 residues. The junction had 8 bases not matched to a gene; V was cut back by 6 bases and J by 11 bases. The germline V gene has CDR1 MDHEN and CDR2 SYDVKM. CDR3 coding DNA: TGTGCCAGCAGCCCCGGACAGGGAGGGAAACTGTTTTTT. Protein: CASSPGQGGKLFF.

This chain joins TRBV28 and TRBJ2-7; no clear D gene. The germline CDR1 and CDR2 sequences are MDHEN and SYDVKM. The CDR3 is 12 residues long. V lost 3 bases to trimming and J lost 2 bases, with 5 bases between them. CDR3 in DNA: TGTGCCAGCAGTTTGTCTCCCTACGAGCAGTACTTC. Translating it yields CASSLSPYEQYF. The full variable domain, its missing parts supplied by reference TRBV28 and TRBJ2-7, is DVKVTQSSRYLVKRTGEKVFLECVQDMDHENMFWYRQDPGLGLRLIYFSYDVKMKEKGDIPEGYSVSREKKERFSLILESASTNQTSMYLCASSLSPYEQYFGPGTRLTVT.

CDR3 residues: CASSVGSSDSYNEQFF. CDR3 DNA sequence: TGTGCCAGCAGCGTAGGCTCGTCAGACTCCTACAATGAGCAGTTCTTC. The chain uses TRBV9 and TRBJ2-1, with D hard to call. The CDR3 is 16 residues long. CDR1 and CDR2 (germline): SGDLS, YYNGEE. V shed 0 bases and J shed 0 bases, with 10 bases lying between them.

CDR3 bases: TGTGCCAGCAGCCAAGAGTTCACTAGCGGGAACTACGAGCAGTACTTC. Encoded protein: CASSQEFTSGNYEQYF. V usage is TRBV4-2 and J usage is TRBJ2-7; 10 bases agree with TRBD2. The CDR3 runs to 16 residues. Germline V CDR1 and CDR2: LGHNA, YNFKEQ. With 0 bases clipped from V and 3 bases from J, the junction kept 5 bases outside the gene matches.

The V call is TRBV7-9, the J call TRBJ2-5; TRBD2 matches 8 bases. The germline V gene has CDR1 SEHNR and CDR2 FQNEAQ (reference sequence). V was clipped by 7 bases and J by 5 bases; unmatched bases: 12. The length of the CDR3 is 15 residues. The DNA for the CDR3 is TGTGCCAGCACCCAAGCCAAACCTAGCGGGGAGACCCAGTACTTC. This encodes CASTQAKPSGETQYF.

The chain combines TRBV7-9 with TRBJ1-2; D call uncertain. The germline gives CDR1 SEHNR, CDR2 FQNEAQ (reference sequence). This CDR3 is built from 14 residues. V gave up 0 bases and J gave up 4 bases, with 9 bases separating them. The CDR3 protein is CASSLASSGYGYTF. CDR3 bases: TGTGCCAGCAGCTTAGCGTCTTCGGGCTATGGCTACACCTTC.

V and J are TRBV28 and TRBJ2-6; 11 bases map to TRBD1. Germline values: CDR1 MDHEN, CDR2 SYDVKM. Trimming took 8 bases from V and 12 from J; bases not matched to a gene: 3. The CDR3 contains 12 residues. CDR3 region: CASGQGASVLTF. In nucleotides, the CDR3 is TGTGCCAGCGGACAGGGGGCGAGCGTCCTGACTTTC.

This clone was seen only a few times. This chain uses TRBV19 with TRBJ2-7; D possibly corresponds to TRBD2 (6 bases). The V gene lost 6 bases and the J gene lost 4 bases, with 19 bases spanning the gap. Germline CDR1 and CDR2: LNHDA and SQIVND (reference sequence). The length of the CDR3 is 15 residues. The CDR3 region has the DNA TGTGCCAGTAGAGTAGCGGATCGCGTTCGGTACGAGCAGTACTTC. It codes for CASRVADRVRYEQYF.

CDR3 in amino acids: CATQGGGEQYF. CDR3 coding DNA: TGTGCCACCCAGGGAGGTGGAGAGCAGTACTTC. This chain connects TRBV10-3 to TRBJ2-7, with D tentatively TRBD2 (6 bases). The CDR3 has 11 residues. V was cut by 10 bases and J by 7 bases, with 14 bases left in between. Germline loops: CDR1 ENHRY, CDR2 SYGVKD.

The CDR3 nucleotides are TGTGCCAGCAGCCCGCTGGGAAGCGGCACTGAAGCTTTCTTT. Translation: CASSPLGSGTEAFF. The rearrangement joins TRBV14 to TRBJ1-1; no firm D call. Germline V lookup: CDR1 SGHDN, CDR2 FVKESK. There are 14 residues in the CDR3. V dropped 4 bases and J dropped 4 bases, with 13 bases sitting between them.

The chain carries TRBV15 and TRBJ2-5; possible D gene TRBD2, 5 bases. The V end lost 5 bases, the J end lost 2 bases, and 18 bases lay between the germline ends. The CDR3 has 16 amino acids. The germline V gene encodes CDR1 LNHNV and CDR2 YYDKDF (reference sequence). CDR3 protein: CATSGRAEGTQETQYF. The CDR3, as DNA: TGTGCCACCAGCGGGAGAGCAGAAGGCACACAAGAGACCCAGTACTTC.

V usage is TRBV28 and J usage is TRBJ2-3; TRBD2 might be the D (6 bases). The V end was cut by 5 bases, the J end by 5 bases, with 11 bases between. This CDR3 spans 13 amino acids. Germline lookup yields CDR1 MDHEN and CDR2 SYDVKM. The CDR3 protein is CASSIAVRDTQYF. CDR3 bases: TGTGCCAGCAGTATAGCGGTTAGAGATACGCAGTATTTT.

This clone was seen a single time. J is TRBJ2-7 and V is TRBV6-5, with 8 bases fitting TRBD1. Germline CDR1 MNHEY, CDR2 SVGAGI. The CDR3 totals 13 residues. V was clipped by 8 bases and J by 5 bases; unmatched bases: 8. Here the CDR3 reads CASRRGQGHEQYF. The CDR3 DNA reads as TGTGCCAGCCGCAGAGGACAGGGTCACGAGCAGTACTTC.

The gene calls are TRBV19 and TRBJ2-5; TRBD1 agrees at 10 bases. The CDR3 has 15 residues. V was pared by 6 bases and J by 5 bases, with 9 bases of the junction left unmatched. The germline gives CDR1 LNHDA, CDR2 SQIVND (reference sequence). The CDR3 region is CASSLTGTGVETQYF. Here the CDR3 DNA reads TGTGCCAGTAGCCTGACCGGGACAGGGGTGGAGACCCAGTACTTC.

V is TRBV5-1 and J is TRBJ1-2, with D uncertain. The CDR3 loop spans 14 amino acids. Germline V gene sequence: CDR1 SGHRS, CDR2 YFSETQ. V was clipped by 0 bases and J by 4 bases, with 10 bases between them. CDR3 DNA sequence: TGCGCCAGCAGCTTGGACGGAGCGGGCTATGGCTACACCTTC. Protein product: CASSLDGAGYGYTF.

This chain uses TRBV19 with TRBJ2-3; D perhaps matches TRBD1 (6 bases). The V and J ends lost 4 bases and 3 bases respectively, with 17 bases between them. The CDR3 covers 16 residues. Germline loops: CDR1 LNHDA, CDR2 SQIVND (reference sequence). DNA for the CDR3: TGTGCCAGTAGTAGAAAACAGGGTTTGGGGACAGATACGCAGTATTTT. Translated, it gives CASSRKQGLGTDTQYF.

CDR3 sequence: CASSLSGTSGMSFYEQYF. CDR3 DNA sequence: TGCGCCAGCAGCCTCTCCGGGACTAGCGGCATGTCATTCTACGAGCAGTACTTC. The chain is built from TRBV5-1 and TRBJ2-7, with 11 bases matching TRBD2. The germline gives CDR1 SGHRS, CDR2 YFSETQ. CDR3 length equals 18 residues. The junction had 15 bases not matched to a gene; V was cut back by 4 bases and J by 3 bases.

V and J are TRBV30 and TRBJ2-3; TRBD1 aligns across 8 bases. The CDR3 is 13 residues long. J gave up 2 bases and V 4 bases, and 2 bases lay outside the gene matches. Germline loops: CDR1 GTSNPN, CDR2 SVGIG (reference sequence). The CDR3 here is CAWTGGYTDTQYF. The CDR3 coding sequence is TGTGCCTGGACAGGGGGCTACACAGATACGCAGTATTTT. Complete variable domain (other parts from reference TRBV30 and TRBJ2-3): SQTIHQWPATLVQPVGSPLSLECTVEGTSNPNLYWYRQAAGRGLQLLFYSVGIGQISSEVPQNLSASRPQDRQFILSSKKLLLSDSGFYLCAWTGGYTDTQYFGPGTRLTVL.

The CDR3 DNA reads TGTGCCAGCAGCTTGGTCGCGGCGGGAGTAAGGTACGAGCAGTACTTC. Translation gives CASSLVAAGVRYEQYF. The rearrangement uses TRBV5-6 and TRBJ2-7, with 7 positions matching TRBD2. The CDR3 has 16 amino acids. The V and J ends lost 0 bases and 4 bases, in that order; junction bases with no gene match: 10. Germline V gene data show CDR1 as SGHDT and CDR2 as YYEEEE.

This clone was seen just once. The CDR3 nucleotides read TGTGCCAGCAGCTTTGACGGGAGGTCGCACACTGAAGCTTTCTTT. Residues: CASSFDGRSHTEAFF. The V and J genes are TRBV5-4 and TRBJ1-1; D gene unclear. V was trimmed by 2 bases and J by 3 bases, leaving 14 bases between them. The CDR3 has 15 amino acids. Germline lookup yields CDR1 SGHNT and CDR2 YYREEE (reference sequence).

This chain joins TRBV7-9 and TRBJ2-7; possibly TRBD2 for D (5 bases). The CDR3 spans 13 residues. The V end lost 5 bases, the J end lost 7 bases, and 15 bases lay between the germline ends. Germline V gives CDR1 SEHNR, CDR2 FQNEAQ (reference sequence). CDR3 DNA: TGTGCCAGCAGCCCCTTAGGCGGAGGTGAGCAGTACTTC. This sequence encodes CASSPLGGGEQYF.

The chain employs TRBV18 and TRBJ1-6; 7 bases align to TRBD1. The CDR3 sequence is 15 residues long. Germline loops: CDR1 KGHSH, CDR2 LQKENI. Trimming took 3 bases from V and 5 from J; bases not matched to a gene: 4. The CDR3 loop reads CASSPRQGNNSPLHF. CDR3 bases: TGTGCCAGCTCACCGAGACAGGGCAATAATTCACCCCTCCACTTT.

The chain joins TRBV7-2 to TRBJ2-1, with 7 nucleotides matching TRBD1. From germline, CDR1 is SGHTA and CDR2 FQGNSA. The CDR3 has 13 residues. V shed 8 bases and J 12 bases; nucleotides not matched to a gene: 13. CDR3 residues: CASGLQGNDVQFF. DNA of the CDR3: TGTGCCAGCGGCCTACAGGGGAATGACGTGCAGTTCTTC. The full variable domain, its missing parts supplied by reference TRBV7-2 and TRBJ2-1, is GAGVSQSPSNKVTEKGKDVELRCDPISGHTALYWYRQSLGQGLEFLIYFQGNSAPDKSGLPSDRFSAERTGGSVSTLTIQRTQQEDSAVYLCASGLQGNDVQFFGPGTRLTVL.

This chain uses TRBV2 with TRBJ2-5, with 7 nucleotides matching TRBD2. The CDR3 totals 15 residues. The junction had 10 bases not matched to a gene; V was cut back by 4 bases and J by 5 bases. Germline CDR1 and CDR2: SNHLY and FYNNEI. For the CDR3, the DNA is TGTGCCAGCAGTGGTAAGGACTCACTAGCGGAGACCCAGTACTTC. Translation gives CASSGKDSLAETQYF.

This clone has just one count. Other DNA sequences from this sample encode an identical CDR3 as well. The chain employs TRBV7-2 and TRBJ1-1; D not certain. V was pared by 3 bases and J by 7 bases, with 12 bases between. Germline V CDR1 and CDR2: SGHTA, FQGNSA. The CDR3 totals 13 residues. In DNA form, the CDR3 reads TGTGCCAGCAGCTTTACTAGGGCTAATGAAGCTTTCTTT. This gives the protein CASSFTRANEAFF.

V is TRBV9 and J is TRBJ2-1, with 7 bases aligning to TRBD2. The CDR3 length is 13 residues. Trimming cost V 4 bases and J 5 bases; bases outside gene matches: 3. CDR1 and CDR2 (germline): SGDLS, YYNGEE. The CDR3 protein is CASSPGTNNEQFF. CDR3 in DNA: TGTGCCAGCAGCCCCGGGACTAACAATGAGCAGTTCTTC. Full variable domain (missing parts from reference TRBV9 and TRBJ2-1): DSGVTQTPKHLITATGQRVTLRCSPRSGDLSVYWYQQSLDQGLQFLIQYYNGEERAKGNILERFSAQQFPDLHSELNLSSLELGDSALYFCASSPGTNNEQFFGPGTRLTVL.